This T cell receptor beta chain was identified during a study of cytomegalovirus exposure and HLA in healthy donors. As concerns this clone: Antigen specificity is unknown. The junction does not match germline at one end; this may be a read error.

General study results and limits: A later analysis reportedly identified an Asian-associated ancestry cluster as carrying fewer N-insertions than the approximately 640-donor mean. It was in a later analysis that TCR association rates were seen to vary by HLA locus, highest for DRB1 and lowest for HLA-C.

Germline V gene data show CDR1 as SGHTA and CDR2 as FQGNSA. The CDR3 spans 15 residues. Researchers ran the PCR with 60 Vbeta and 13 Jbeta primers. Some clones are missing from TCRdb's copy, which holds only in-frame ones; the method was immunoSEQ multiplex PCR. The sample lists about 160,000 clones; about three quarters were seen once. The sequence was collected from a woman aged 45-65 years in good health and CMV-seropositive. The sample was PBMCs. V usage is TRBV7-2 and J usage is TRBJ2-3, with TRBD1 matching over 7 bases. CDR3: CASSLIQGSTDTQCF. CDR3 DNA sequence: TGTGCCAGCAGCTTAATACAGGGGAGCACAGATACGCAGTGTTTT.